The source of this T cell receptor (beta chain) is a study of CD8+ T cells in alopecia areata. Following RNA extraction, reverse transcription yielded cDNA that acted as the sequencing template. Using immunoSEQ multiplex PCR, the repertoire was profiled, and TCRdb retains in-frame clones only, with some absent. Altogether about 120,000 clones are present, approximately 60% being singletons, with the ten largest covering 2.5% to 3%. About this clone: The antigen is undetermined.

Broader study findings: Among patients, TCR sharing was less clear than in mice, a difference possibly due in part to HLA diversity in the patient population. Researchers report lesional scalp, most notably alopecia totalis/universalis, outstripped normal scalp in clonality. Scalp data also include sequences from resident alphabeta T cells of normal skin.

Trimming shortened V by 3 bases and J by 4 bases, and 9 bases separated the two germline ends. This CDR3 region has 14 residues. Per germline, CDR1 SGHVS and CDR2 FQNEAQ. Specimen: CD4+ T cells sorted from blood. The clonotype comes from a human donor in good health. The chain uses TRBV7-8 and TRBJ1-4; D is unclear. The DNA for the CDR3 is TGTGCCAGCAGCTTGCCCGGGTTTAATGAAAAACTGTTTTTT. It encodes CASSLPGFNEKLFF.